This TCR beta chain was recorded in a study of shared clonotypes between healthy human individuals. Study background: Three CD4 naive, three CD4 memory, two CD8 naive and one CD8 memory plate were used per donor. Whole-study findings and limits: Since donors were few, the genetic and exposure-history diversity represented was limited. For naive CD4 cells, around 5% of clonotypes were shared across a handful of donors.

Notes on this clone: The antigen remains unidentified.

Per germline, CDR1 MNHEY and CDR2 SVGAGI. The V gene end was trimmed by 2 bases and the J gene end by 1 base; junction bases not matched to a gene: 6. The CDR3 extends over 16 amino acids. The naive CD8 subset, CD45RO-negative cells positively selected for CCR7, excluded terminally differentiated effector memory CD45RA+ cells. The deep-level immunoSEQ assay was used. Profiling relied on immunoSEQ multiplex PCR, and the TCRdb table lists in-frame clones only, not all of them. Among roughly 2,000,000 clones listed, over 85% were seen once. The source is a man between 18 and 29 years old in good health. Some clones in this sample may be carry-over from other donors' samples. The rearrangement links TRBV6-5 to TRBJ2-3, with TRBD1 identical over 7 bases. Input material: naive CD8+ T cells from PBMCs. The CDR3 coding sequence is TGTGCCAGCAGTTACGCTAGAACAGGGGGCACAGATACGCAGTATTTT. This encodes CASSYARTGGTDTQYF.